The rows below give T cell receptor beta chains drawn from one sample of a study of T cell repertoires in cytomegalovirus infection. Antigens for these TCRs are unknown. TCRdb processed the reads anew with MiXCR; each CDR3 protein has one entry. This sample yields roughly 800,000 distinct CDR3 sequences, of which roughly 29% are seen a single time; around 12% belongs to the top ten. Sequenced material: cultured CD8+ T cells from PBMCs, taken from culture after CMV antigen stimulation. Every receptor here comes from a human donor in good health (CMV status not recorded). Some clones in this sample may be carry-over from other donors' samples. The CDR3 runs from the conserved cysteine through the conserved F or W. The order of the fields is CDR3 DNA, CDR3 protein, J gene, clone size, D gene, V gene. The D gene is left open where the match is weak. The size entry is marked missing in some rows and otherwise reads once, few, many or a size class.

CDR3 DNA: TGTGCCAGCAGCCACAGACTCCCAACCCCACAACAAGAGACCCAGTACTTC
CDR3 protein: CASSHRLPTPQQETQYF
J gene: TRBJ2-5
clone size: -
D gene: -
V gene: TRBV4-1

CDR3 DNA: TGTGCCATCAGCGGTCGGGACTACGAGCAGTACTTC
CDR3 protein: CAISGRDYEQYF
J gene: TRBJ2-7
clone size: few
D gene: -
V gene: TRBV10-3

CDR3 DNA: TGTGCCACCCAAGGGACAGGGGGAAATTCACCCCTCCACTTT
CDR3 protein: CATQGTGGNSPLHF
J gene: TRBJ1-6
clone size: -
D gene: TRBD1
V gene: TRBV7-2

CDR3 DNA: TGTGCCAGCAGCATACGACAGGTTGGGCTACGGACAGATACGCAGTATTTT
CDR3 protein: CASSIRQVGLRTDTQYF
J gene: TRBJ2-3
clone size: few
D gene: -
V gene: TRBV3-1

CDR3 DNA: TGTGCCAGCAGCCAAGATTGGAGCCGGAGTGCTTTCTTT
CDR3 protein: CASSQDWSRSAFF
J gene: TRBJ1-1
clone size: -
D gene: -
V gene: TRBV3-1

CDR3 DNA: TGCAGCCTGGAGATCTACAATGAGCAGTTCTTC
CDR3 protein: CSLEIYNEQFF
J gene: TRBJ2-1
clone size: -
D gene: -
V gene: TRBV29-1

CDR3 DNA: TGTGCCACCAGCAGAGCCGGGACAGGTCTCGAGGGGGCCAACGTCCTGACTTTC
CDR3 protein: CATSRAGTGLEGANVLTF
J gene: TRBJ2-6
clone size: many
D gene: TRBD1
V gene: TRBV15

CDR3 DNA: TGTGCCACCGGGGGGGGACGGAACGAGCAGTACTTC
CDR3 protein: CATGGGRNEQYF
J gene: TRBJ2-7
clone size: few
D gene: TRBD2
V gene: TRBV12-3/TRBV12-4

CDR3 DNA: TGCGCCAGCAGCTTCCTGGGGCAGGAAAGAGATAACTATGGCTACACCTTC
CDR3 protein: CASSFLGQERDNYGYTF
J gene: TRBJ1-2
clone size: few
D gene: -
V gene: TRBV5-1

CDR3 DNA: TGTGCCAGTACCTCGGACTTCTATGGCTACACCTTC
CDR3 protein: CASTSDFYGYTF
J gene: TRBJ1-2
clone size: few
D gene: -
V gene: TRBV19

CDR3 DNA: TGTGCCAGCAGCACTTCTAGCGGTGGAGGGGAGACCCAGTACTTC
CDR3 protein: CASSTSSGGGETQYF
J gene: TRBJ2-5
clone size: -
D gene: TRBD2
V gene: TRBV5-5

CDR3 DNA: TGTGCCAGTACCCTACCCGGGACAGGGAACACTGAAGCTTTCTTT
CDR3 protein: CASTLPGTGNTEAFF
J gene: TRBJ1-1
clone size: -
D gene: TRBD1
V gene: TRBV19

CDR3 DNA: TGTGCCAGCAGTTACTCGGTTTTGAGGGGTGATGAAGCTTTCTTT
CDR3 protein: CASSYSVLRGDEAFF
J gene: TRBJ1-1
clone size: -
D gene: -
V gene: TRBV6-2/TRBV6-3

CDR3 DNA: TGTGCCAGCAGCGGTGGACGGGGCTACGAGCAGTACTTC
CDR3 protein: CASSGGRGYEQYF
J gene: TRBJ2-7
clone size: many
D gene: -
V gene: TRBV7-6

CDR3 DNA: TGTGCCAGCAGCGTATATAGCGGGGTACCTTACAATGAGCAGTTCTTC
CDR3 protein: CASSVYSGVPYNEQFF
J gene: TRBJ2-1
clone size: -
D gene: TRBD2
V gene: TRBV9

CDR3 DNA: TGTGCCAGCAGTCAGAGGGGGGGCAGGGAAGCTTTCTTT
CDR3 protein: CASSQRGGREAFF
J gene: TRBJ1-1
clone size: -
D gene: -
V gene: TRBV27

CDR3 DNA: TGTGCCAGCAGCTTAGATCCAGGGGGGCGTAATACGCAGTATTTT
CDR3 protein: CASSLDPGGRNTQYF
J gene: TRBJ2-3
clone size: few
D gene: -
V gene: TRBV7-9

CDR3 DNA: TGTGCCAGCAGCTTAAGGGACAGAACTGGAAACACCATATATTTT
CDR3 protein: CASSLRDRTGNTIYF
J gene: TRBJ1-3
clone size: many
D gene: TRBD1
V gene: TRBV7-8

CDR3 DNA: TGTGCCAGCAGTCCCGGACCCGGCACCGGGGAGCTGTTTTTT
CDR3 protein: CASSPGPGTGELFF
J gene: TRBJ2-2
clone size: once
D gene: -
V gene: TRBV12-3/TRBV12-4

CDR3 DNA: TGTGCCAGCAGTTTTGGCGGATTGCGCGAGCAGTACTTC
CDR3 protein: CASSFGGLREQYF
J gene: TRBJ2-7
clone size: few
D gene: -
V gene: TRBV27

CDR3 DNA: TGTGCCACCAGTGATTCCACGAGGTCCAGCGTGTTGACAGATACGCAGTATTTT
CDR3 protein: CATSDSTRSSVLTDTQYF
J gene: TRBJ2-3
clone size: -
D gene: -
V gene: TRBV24-1

CDR3 DNA: TGTGCCAGCAGTGAAGTACAGGGACCCTATAACAATGAGCAGTTCTTC
CDR3 protein: CASSEVQGPYNNEQFF
J gene: TRBJ2-1
clone size: -
D gene: -
V gene: TRBV6-1

CDR3 DNA: TGTGCCAGCAGCGTAGATGACCTGGGGCAAGAGACCCAGTACTTC
CDR3 protein: CASSVDDLGQETQYF
J gene: TRBJ2-5
clone size: -
D gene: -
V gene: TRBV9

CDR3 DNA: TGTGCCAGCAGCATACAGAGGGCATCGGGCAAAAACATTCAGTACTTC
CDR3 protein: CASSIQRASGKNIQYF
J gene: TRBJ2-4
clone size: -
D gene: -
V gene: TRBV5-8

CDR3 DNA: TGTGCCAGCAGTGAGGGTGCCAGGGATTACTCTGGGGCCAACGTCCTGACTTTC
CDR3 protein: CASSEGARDYSGANVLTF
J gene: TRBJ2-6
clone size: -
D gene: -
V gene: TRBV2

CDR3 DNA: TGTGCCAGCAGCCACCCACTTCCAGGGATGAACACCGGGGAGCTGTTTTTT
CDR3 protein: CASSHPLPGMNTGELFF
J gene: TRBJ2-2
clone size: many
D gene: -
V gene: TRBV7-6

CDR3 DNA: TGTGCCAGCAGTCCTCAGGACAGGGGATTGTTGGAACTGTTTTTT
CDR3 protein: CASSPQDRGLLELFF
J gene: TRBJ1-4
clone size: few
D gene: TRBD1
V gene: TRBV12-3/TRBV12-4

CDR3 DNA: TGTGCCAGCAGTTCTTTCACAGGGGCACAAGAGACCCAGTACTTC
CDR3 protein: CASSSFTGAQETQYF
J gene: TRBJ2-5
clone size: -
D gene: TRBD1
V gene: TRBV27

CDR3 DNA: TGTGCCAGCGAGTCGGCGCATGGACCCGTCGCGAACACCGGGGAGCTGTTTTTT
CDR3 protein: CASESAHGPVANTGELFF
J gene: TRBJ2-2
clone size: few
D gene: -
V gene: TRBV6-2/TRBV6-3

CDR3 DNA: TGTGCCAGCGGCGACAGGGGGTGGAACACCATATATTTT
CDR3 protein: CASGDRGWNTIYF
J gene: TRBJ1-3
clone size: -
D gene: TRBD1
V gene: TRBV7-6

CDR3 DNA: TGTGCCAGCAGCACGGGACCCCCTCTGAGCACTGAAGCTTTCTTT
CDR3 protein: CASSTGPPLSTEAFF
J gene: TRBJ1-1
clone size: -
D gene: -
V gene: TRBV7-6

CDR3 DNA: TGTGCCAGCAGTTTATACGGGGGGGCCTACGAGCAGTACTTC
CDR3 protein: CASSLYGGAYEQYF
J gene: TRBJ2-7
clone size: -
D gene: TRBD2
V gene: TRBV12-3/TRBV12-4

CDR3 DNA: TGTGCCAGCAGCCCGGCGAGGGGGGAGAACACAGATACGCAGTATTTT
CDR3 protein: CASSPARGENTDTQYF
J gene: TRBJ2-3
clone size: -
D gene: -
V gene: TRBV7-9

CDR3 DNA: TGTGCCAGCAGCTTCCCCGGGACAGGGAACCAAGAGACCCAGTACTTC
CDR3 protein: CASSFPGTGNQETQYF
J gene: TRBJ2-5
clone size: many
D gene: TRBD1
V gene: TRBV7-2

CDR3 DNA: TGTGCCAGCAGCATGGGACAGATCAATGAGCAGTTCTTC
CDR3 protein: CASSMGQINEQFF
J gene: TRBJ2-1
clone size: -
D gene: TRBD1
V gene: TRBV13

CDR3 DNA: TGTGCCAGCAGTTTAGCGGGACATCGGAACACTGAAGCTTTCTTT
CDR3 protein: CASSLAGHRNTEAFF
J gene: TRBJ1-1
clone size: -
D gene: -
V gene: TRBV12-3/TRBV12-4

CDR3 DNA: TGTGCCAGCAGCCCGGGACAGTGGGCGGGCACAGATACGCAGTATTTT
CDR3 protein: CASSPGQWAGTDTQYF
J gene: TRBJ2-3
clone size: -
D gene: TRBD1
V gene: TRBV6-1

CDR3 DNA: TGCAGCGCCAGGGACACGAACACCGGGGAGCTGTTTTTT
CDR3 protein: CSARDTNTGELFF
J gene: TRBJ2-2
clone size: -
D gene: -
V gene: TRBV29-1

CDR3 DNA: TGTGCCAGCAGTAGGACAGGCCCAACGGGGGGGCAGTACTTC
CDR3 protein: CASSRTGPTGGQYF
J gene: TRBJ2-7
clone size: -
D gene: -
V gene: TRBV12-3/TRBV12-4

CDR3 DNA: TGTGCCAGTAGTAACAGCCAGGGGAGGTTGCACACTGAAGCTTTCTTT
CDR3 protein: CASSNSQGRLHTEAFF
J gene: TRBJ1-1
clone size: few
D gene: -
V gene: TRBV19

CDR3 DNA: TGTGCCAGCAGCCTCCTTATCCGGGACAGGGGTAATTCACCCCTCCACTTT
CDR3 protein: CASSLLIRDRGNSPLHF
J gene: TRBJ1-6
clone size: -
D gene: TRBD1
V gene: TRBV27